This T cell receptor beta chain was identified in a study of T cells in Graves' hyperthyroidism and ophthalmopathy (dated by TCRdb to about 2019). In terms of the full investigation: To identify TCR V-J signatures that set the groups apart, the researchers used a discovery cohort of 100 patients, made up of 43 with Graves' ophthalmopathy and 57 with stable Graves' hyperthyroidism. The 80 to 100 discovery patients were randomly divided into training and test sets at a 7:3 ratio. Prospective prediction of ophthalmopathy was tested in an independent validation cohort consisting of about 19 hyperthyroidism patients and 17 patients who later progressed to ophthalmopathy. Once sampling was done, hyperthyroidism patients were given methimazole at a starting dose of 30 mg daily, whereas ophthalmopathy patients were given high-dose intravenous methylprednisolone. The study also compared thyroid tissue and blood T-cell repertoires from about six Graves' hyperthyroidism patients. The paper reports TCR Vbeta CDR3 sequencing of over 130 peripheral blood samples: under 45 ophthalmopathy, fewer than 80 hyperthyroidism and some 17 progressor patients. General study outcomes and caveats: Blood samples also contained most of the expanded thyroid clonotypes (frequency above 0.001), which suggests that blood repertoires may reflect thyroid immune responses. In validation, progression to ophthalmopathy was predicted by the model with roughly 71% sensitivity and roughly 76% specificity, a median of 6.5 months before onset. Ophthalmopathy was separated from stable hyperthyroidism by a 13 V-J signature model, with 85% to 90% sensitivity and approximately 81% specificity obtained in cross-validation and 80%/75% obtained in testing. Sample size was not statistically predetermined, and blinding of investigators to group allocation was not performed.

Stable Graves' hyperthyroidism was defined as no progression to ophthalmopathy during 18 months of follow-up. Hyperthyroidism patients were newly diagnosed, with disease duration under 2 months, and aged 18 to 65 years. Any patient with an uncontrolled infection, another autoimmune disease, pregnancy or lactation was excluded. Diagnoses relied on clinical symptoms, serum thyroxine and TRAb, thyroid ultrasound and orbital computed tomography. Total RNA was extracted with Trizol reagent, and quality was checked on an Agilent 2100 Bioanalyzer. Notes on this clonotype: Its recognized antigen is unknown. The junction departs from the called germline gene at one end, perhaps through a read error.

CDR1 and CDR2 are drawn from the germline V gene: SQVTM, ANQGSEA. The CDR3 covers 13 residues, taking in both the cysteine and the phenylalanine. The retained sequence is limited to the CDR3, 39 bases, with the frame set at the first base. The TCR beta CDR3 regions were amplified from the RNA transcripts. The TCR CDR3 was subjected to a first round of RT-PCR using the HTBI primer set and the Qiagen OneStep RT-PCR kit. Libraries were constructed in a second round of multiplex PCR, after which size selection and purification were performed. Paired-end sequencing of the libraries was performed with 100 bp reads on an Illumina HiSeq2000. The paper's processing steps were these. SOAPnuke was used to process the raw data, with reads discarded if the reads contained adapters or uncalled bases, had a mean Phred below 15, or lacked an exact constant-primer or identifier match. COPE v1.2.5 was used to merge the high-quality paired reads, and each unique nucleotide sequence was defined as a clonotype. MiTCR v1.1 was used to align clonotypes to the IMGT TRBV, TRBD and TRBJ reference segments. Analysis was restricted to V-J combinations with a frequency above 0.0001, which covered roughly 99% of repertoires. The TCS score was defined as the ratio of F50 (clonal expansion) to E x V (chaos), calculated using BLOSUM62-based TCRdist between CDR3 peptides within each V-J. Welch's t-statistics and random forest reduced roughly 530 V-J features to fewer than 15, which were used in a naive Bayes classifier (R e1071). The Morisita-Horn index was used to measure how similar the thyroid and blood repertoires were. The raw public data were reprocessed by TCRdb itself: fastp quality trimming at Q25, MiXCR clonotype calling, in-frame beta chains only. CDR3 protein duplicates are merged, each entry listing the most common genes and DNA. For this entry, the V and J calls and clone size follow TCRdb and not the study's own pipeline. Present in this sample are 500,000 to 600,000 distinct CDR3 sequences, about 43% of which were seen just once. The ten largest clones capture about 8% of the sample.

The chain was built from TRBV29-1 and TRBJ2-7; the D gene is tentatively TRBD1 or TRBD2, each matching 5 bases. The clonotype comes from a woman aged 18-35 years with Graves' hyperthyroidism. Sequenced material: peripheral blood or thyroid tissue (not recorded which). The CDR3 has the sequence CSVDPGLRLDEQF. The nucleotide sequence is TGCAGCGTTGATCCGGGGCTACGGTTGGATGAGCAGTTC.